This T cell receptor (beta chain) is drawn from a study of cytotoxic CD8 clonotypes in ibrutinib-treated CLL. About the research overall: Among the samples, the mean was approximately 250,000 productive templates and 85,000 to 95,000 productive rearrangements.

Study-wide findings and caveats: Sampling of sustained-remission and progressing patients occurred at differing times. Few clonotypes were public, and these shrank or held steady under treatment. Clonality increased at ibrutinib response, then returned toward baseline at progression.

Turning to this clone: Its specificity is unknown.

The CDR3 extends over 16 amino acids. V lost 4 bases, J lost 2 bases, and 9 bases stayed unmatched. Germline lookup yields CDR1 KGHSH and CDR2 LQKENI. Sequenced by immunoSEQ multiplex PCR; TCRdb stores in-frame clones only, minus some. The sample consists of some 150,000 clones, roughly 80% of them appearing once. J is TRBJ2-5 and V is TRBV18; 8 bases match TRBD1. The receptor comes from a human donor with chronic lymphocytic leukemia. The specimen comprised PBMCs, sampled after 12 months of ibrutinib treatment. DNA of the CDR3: TGTGCCAGCTCACGAGGACAGGGAGAGGGACAAGAGACCCAGTACTTC. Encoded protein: CASSRGQGEGQETQYF.